The 25 T cell receptor beta chains presented below share a single source sample, sequenced in a study of monozygotic twins with inflammatory bowel disease. TCRdb reworked the 5' RACE reads into one entry per CDR3 protein, no DNA. This sample carries approximately 330,000 distinct CDR3 sequences, with under 2.5% going to the ten biggest clones. The sequenced sample consisted of blood. The receptors shown here come from a human donor with ulcerative colitis or Crohn's disease, or a healthy co-twin of an affected twin (not recorded which).

CDR3 loop: CASSYYQEGEQYF. The V gene is TRBV6-6, the J gene TRBJ2-7; with no DNA, the TCRdb D assignment of TRBD2 cannot be verified. This CDR3 contains 13 residues. Germline lookup yields CDR1 MNHNY and CDR2 SVGAGI (reference sequence).

V usage is TRBV12-3 or TRBV12-4 and J usage is TRBJ2-1; TCRdb proposes TRBD1, but this gene call is untestable without DNA. The length of the CDR3 is 15 residues. Here the CDR3 reads CASSPSGGSKGVEFF.

V gene TRBV6-5 combines with J gene TRBJ2-1. Germline V gives CDR1 MNHEY, CDR2 SVGAGI. This CDR3 has 12 residues. CDR3 region: CASRASYNEQFF.

The CDR3 spells CASSQATLRGETGNTIYF. The V and J genes are TRBV4-1 and TRBJ1-3; the TRBD1 assignment by TCRdb is unverifiable without DNA. Germline V lookup: CDR1 MGHRA, CDR2 YSYEKL. The CDR3 covers 18 residues.

CDR3 region: CASSLGGGGPSSYNEQFF. The rearrangement uses TRBV5-5 and TRBJ2-1; no DNA is available, so the TRBD2 call from TCRdb remains unchecked. The CDR3 contains 18 residues. CDR1 and CDR2 from the germline V gene are SGHKS and YYEKEE (reference sequence).

This chain links TRBV7-2 with TRBJ2-4; TCRdb selects TRBD2, and the lack of DNA leaves this call unchecked. Germline V lookup: CDR1 SGHTA, CDR2 FQGNSA. The CDR3 has 16 amino acids. CDR3 sequence reads: CASSLPGAGGMNIQYF.

The chain employs TRBV15 and TRBJ2-1; absent DNA, TCRdb's TRBD1 call cannot be checked. This CDR3 has 14 amino acids. Germline CDR1 reads LNHNV; CDR2 reads YYDKDF (reference sequence). The CDR3 loop is CATSYGQGGNEQFF.

This chain uses TRBV6-5 with TRBJ2-7. The length of the CDR3 is 13 residues. Looked up from germline, CDR1 is MNHEY and CDR2 is SVGAGI. The CDR3 here is CASSYGVSSEQYF.

The chain couples TRBV7-2 to TRBJ1-1; without DNA, the TCRdb call of TRBD1 cannot be checked. The germline CDR1 and CDR2 sequences are SGHTA and FQGNSA. CDR3 length: 15 amino acids. The CDR3 loop is CASSRGGTGGPEAFF.

V is TRBV28 and J is TRBJ1-1. Looked up from germline, CDR1 is MDHEN and CDR2 is SYDVKM. The CDR3 loop spans 16 amino acids. CDR3 protein: CASSLIPWGLNTEAFF.

V is TRBV7-7 and J is TRBJ2-5; lacking DNA, the TRBD2 call made by TCRdb goes unchecked. CDR1 SSHAT and CDR2 FNYEAQ come from the germline V gene (reference sequence). The CDR3 has 15 residues. Here the CDR3 reads CASTMGTTYQETQYF.

The chain recombines TRBV5-6 with TRBJ1-6; the D call of TRBD1 rests on TCRdb alone, since no DNA is present to check it. This CDR3 contains 16 residues. Germline-derived CDR1 and CDR2 are SGHDT and YYEEEE. CDR3 residues: CASSQSYGTVKSPLHF.

The rearrangement joins TRBV9 to TRBJ2-2; TCRdb gives TRBD2 as the D gene, but with no DNA this cannot be confirmed. CDR1 is SGDLS and CDR2 is YYNGEE in the germline V gene. This CDR3 is 17 amino acids long. CDR3 protein: CASSSALGPGILGELFF.

The rearrangement joins TRBV5-3 to TRBJ2-7; TCRdb's D call, TRBD1, is unchecked because there is no DNA. TRBV5-3 is an ORF, with its function uncertain. The CDR3 is 15 residues long. The CDR3 loop is CARSLEREGWYEQYF.

The chain is built from TRBV7-2 and TRBJ2-3; TCRdb designates TRBD1, a call that cannot be tested without DNA. This CDR3 region has 15 residues. Germline lookup yields CDR1 SGHTA and CDR2 FQGNSA. CDR3 sequence reads: CASSLGGGLSDTQYF.

V is TRBV28 and J is TRBJ2-7; TCRdb lists TRBD2, though no DNA is available to test this call. The CDR3 covers 16 residues. Germline V gives CDR1 MDHEN, CDR2 SYDVKM. CDR3 region: CASSPLGLALTYEQYF. The full variable domain, with the rest looked up from reference TRBV28 and TRBJ2-7, is DVKVTQSSRYLVKRTGEKVFLECVQDMDHENMFWYRQDPGLGLRLIYFSYDVKMKEKGDIPEGYSVSREKKERFSLILESASTNQTSMYLCASSPLGLALTYEQYFGPGTRLTVT.

The chain joins TRBV12-3 or TRBV12-4 to TRBJ1-6; TCRdb's D call of TRBD1 is untestable without DNA. The CDR3 has 15 amino acids. The CDR3: CASSLGQGLAAPLHF.

This rearrangement joins TRBV5-5 to TRBJ2-7; absent DNA, TCRdb's TRBD2 call cannot be checked. The CDR3 length is 14 residues. Germline V gene data show CDR1 as SGHKS and CDR2 as YYEKEE (reference sequence). This chain's CDR3 is CASSLRWEGYEQYF.

This chain joins TRBV5-1 and TRBJ2-5; TCRdb calls TRBD2, which cannot be checked without DNA. The CDR3 contains 15 residues. Germline V gives CDR1 SGHRS, CDR2 YFSETQ. The CDR3 here is CASSPREGIQETQYF.

CDR3 region: CASSEAGGTSDNEQFF. This chain uses TRBV10-1 with TRBJ2-1; TCRdb gives TRBD2 as the D gene, but with no DNA this cannot be confirmed. CDR3 length equals 16 residues. Germline-derived CDR1 and CDR2 are WNHNN and SYGVQD (reference sequence).

The rearrangement uses TRBV28 and TRBJ2-1; checking the TCRdb D call of TRBD2 is not possible without DNA. Germline CDR1 is MDHEN and CDR2 is SYDVKM. There are 15 residues in the CDR3. The CDR3 region is CASSFPSGSGDEQFF.

J is TRBJ1-3 and V is TRBV20-1. In germline, CDR1 is DFQATT, CDR2 SNEGSKA (reference sequence). The CDR3 is 16 residues long. CDR3 protein: CSARDPRFSSGNTIYF.

The CDR3 spells CASRTRDTEAFF. This rearrangement joins TRBV5-1 to TRBJ1-1; TCRdb names TRBD1, which stays unverified in the absence of DNA. This CDR3 is 12 amino acids long. Germline V gene data show CDR1 as SGHRS and CDR2 as YFSETQ.

CDR3 region: CASSFVASGIAEQYF. The chain recombines TRBV7-2 with TRBJ2-7; TCRdb lists TRBD2, though no DNA is available to test this call. CDR3 length: 15 residues. Germline V gene data show CDR1 as SGHTA and CDR2 as FQGNSA.

V gene TRBV11-2 combines with J gene TRBJ1-2; the D gene TCRdb calls, TRBD1, cannot be checked with no DNA. The germline V gene has CDR1 SGHAT and CDR2 FQNNGV. The CDR3 runs to 16 residues. The CDR3 loop reads CASSFRRDRGSSGYTF.